One and the same sample provided the 28 T cell receptor beta chains below, sequenced in a study of blood T cell repertoires in COVID-19. Assay: immunoSEQ multiplex PCR; the TCRdb copy retains only in-frame clones and omits some. Here the sample spans 250,000 to 300,000 clones, 80% to 85% being singletons. The specimen was peripheral blood. All receptors come from a man between 60 and 75 years old with acute or convalescent COVID-19.

V usage is TRBV7-3 and J usage is TRBJ1-6, with D hard to call. CDR3 length equals 13 residues. Between the trimmed V and J ends, which lost 2 bases and 7 bases, there was a span of 6 bases. Germline assignment: CDR1 SGHTA and CDR2 FQGTGA. CDR3 sequence (DNA): TGTGCCAGCAGCTTATGGCAGAATTCACCCCTCCACTTT. It codes for CASSLWQNSPLHF.

The chain's CDR3 is CASSPDETGLAGGEQYF. CDR3 nucleotide sequence: TGTGCCAGCTCACCCGATGAAACTGGACTAGCGGGAGGCGAGCAGTACTTC. V and J are TRBV18 and TRBJ2-7, with TRBD2 matching over 14 bases. CDR1 and CDR2 from the germline V gene are KGHSH and LQKENI. This CDR3 has 17 amino acids. The V gene end was trimmed by 3 bases and the J gene end by 6 bases; junction bases not matched to a gene: 10.

V gene TRBV5-1 combines with J gene TRBJ2-1, with 9 bases that match TRBD1. This CDR3 region has 15 residues. The junction had 7 bases not matched to a gene; V was cut back by 4 bases and J by 5 bases. CDR1 is SGHRS, CDR2 YFSETQ, per germline. The chain's CDR3 is CASSPSGQGHNEQFF. The CDR3 DNA reads as TGCGCCAGCAGCCCCTCGGGACAGGGCCACAATGAGCAGTTCTTC. Full variable domain (missing parts from reference TRBV5-1 and TRBJ2-1): KAGVTQTPRYLIKTRGQQVTLSCSPISGHRSVSWYQQTPGQGLQFLFEYFSETQRNKGNFPGRFSGRQFSNSRSEMNVSTLELGDSALYLCASSPSGQGHNEQFFGPGTRLTVL.

The chain employs TRBV27 and TRBJ2-7, with 7 bases lining up with TRBD1. V dropped 2 bases and J dropped 1; count of bases not matched to a gene: 8. This CDR3 has 16 residues. The germline CDR1 and CDR2 sequences are MNHEY and SMNVEV (reference sequence). CDR3 residues: CASSLDGTERSYEQYF. The CDR3 DNA reads TGTGCCAGCAGTTTAGACGGGACAGAAAGATCCTACGAGCAGTACTTC.

This clone was found a few times. The chain employs TRBV7-9 and TRBJ2-3, with D unresolved. Trimming cost V 1 base and J 1 base, with 12 bases left between them. Germline loops: CDR1 SEHNR, CDR2 FQNEAQ (reference sequence). The CDR3 consists of 16 residues. Here the CDR3 reads CASSLGSLIGTDTQYF. CDR3 nucleotide sequence: TGTGCCAGCAGCTTAGGGAGCCTCATCGGCACAGATACGCAGTATTTT.

This clone was picked up one time. In nucleotides, the CDR3 is TGCGCCAGCAGCCAAGAAGTGGCATGGACGGGAGGGCCAGGTTGGCAGTATTTT. It translates to CASSQEVAWTGGPGWQYF. This chain joins TRBV4-3 and TRBJ2-3; TRBD2 agrees at 8 bases. Trimming cost V 0 bases and J 11 bases; bases outside gene matches: 19. The CDR3 spans 18 residues. Germline-derived CDR1 and CDR2 are LGHNA and YSLEER.

The chain combines TRBV6-2 or TRBV6-3 with TRBJ1-5; TRBD1 aligns across 7 bases. Looked up from germline, CDR1 is MNHEY and CDR2 is SVGEGT. This CDR3 contains 15 residues. The trim removed 4 bases at V and 6 bases at J, leaving 9 bases unmatched. The CDR3 nucleotides are TGTGCCAGCAGTTTAGACAGGGCTACGCGTCAGCCCCAGCATTTT. Protein sequence: CASSLDRATRQPQHF.

The V call is TRBV28, the J call TRBJ2-3; no definite D call. The CDR3 spans 14 residues. Germline CDR1 is MDHEN and CDR2 is SYDVKM. Trimming took off 4 bases at V and 2 bases at J, with 10 bases between the two ends. The CDR3 sequence: CASSSPHITDTQYF. The CDR3 region has the DNA TGTGCCAGCAGTTCTCCCCACATCACAGATACGCAGTATTTT.

The rearrangement joins TRBV28 to TRBJ2-2; 7 bases fit TRBD1. The CDR3 is made up of 15 amino acids. CDR1 and CDR2 (germline): MDHEN, SYDVKM. The V and J ends lost 2 bases and 7 bases, in that order; junction bases with no gene match: 7. CDR3 sequence (DNA): TGTGCCAGCAGTTTAGGGGACAGCTGGAGCGGGGAGCTGTTTTTT. Its translation: CASSLGDSWSGELFF.

This clone was counted a single time. This chain uses TRBV30 with TRBJ1-4; 7 bases match TRBD1. The germline V gene encodes CDR1 GTSNPN and CDR2 SVGIG (reference sequence). J lost 0 bases, V lost 4 bases, and 11 bases had no gene match. This CDR3 has 17 residues. The CDR3, as DNA: TGTGCCTGGAACCCGAAGGGACAGTTGGCAACTAATGAAAAACTGTTTTTT. It translates to CAWNPKGQLATNEKLFF.

CDR3 DNA sequence: TGTGCCAGCAGTGACCCAGGGGGCGGCGATGGTCAGCCCCAGCATTTT. Encoded protein: CASSDPGGGDGQPQHF. V gene TRBV2 combines with J gene TRBJ1-5, with 8 bases fitting TRBD1. This CDR3 has 16 amino acids. Germline CDR1 reads SNHLY; CDR2 reads FYNNEI. The V and J ends lost 3 bases and 6 bases, in that order; junction bases with no gene match: 10. Drawing the rest from reference TRBV2 and TRBJ1-5, the complete variable domain is EPEVTQTPSHQVTQMGQEVILRCVPISNHLYFYWYRQILGQKVEFLVSFYNNEISEKSEIFDDQFSVERPDGSNFTLKIRSTKLEDSAMYFCASSDPGGGDGQPQHFGDGTRLSIL.

The chain has TRBV5-4 and TRBJ2-3; unclear D gene. CDR3 length: 13 amino acids. Trimming cost V 5 bases and J 6 bases, with 13 bases left between them. Germline CDR1 reads SGHNT; CDR2 reads YYREEE (reference sequence). The CDR3 here is CASRYSWADTQYF. As DNA, the CDR3 is TGTGCCAGCAGGTATTCCTGGGCGGATACGCAGTATTTT.

This chain joins TRBV29-1 and TRBJ1-1; D remains ambiguous. The germline V and J ends were trimmed by 4 bases and 4 bases, with 10 bases remaining between them. Germline CDR1 and CDR2: SQVTM and ANQGSEA. The CDR3 sequence is 12 residues long. CDR3 amino acids: CSVVRGGTEAFF. As DNA, the CDR3 is TGCAGCGTTGTGAGAGGTGGCACTGAAGCTTTCTTT.

The chain joins TRBV5-1 to TRBJ2-7; 7 bases are shared with TRBD1. The CDR3 length is 14 residues. With V trimmed by 4 bases and J by 3 bases, 7 bases remained unmatched. Looked up from germline, CDR1 is SGHRS and CDR2 is YFSETQ. The CDR3 protein is CASSLDRSHYEQYF. In nucleotides, the CDR3 is TGCGCCAGCAGCCTGGACAGGTCCCACTACGAGCAGTACTTC.

The chain couples TRBV6-5 to TRBJ2-3; 11 bases align to TRBD1. The CDR3 runs 14 residues. V shed 9 bases, J shed 4 bases, and the junction held 6 bases outside the gene matches. CDR1 is MNHEY, CDR2 SVGAGI, per germline. CDR3 sequence (DNA): TGTGCCAGTTTCCGGGACAGGGGGGCAGATACGCAGTATTTT. Translation: CASFRDRGADTQYF.

The rearrangement uses TRBV6-1 and TRBJ1-6; D is uncertain. The germline CDR1 and CDR2 sequences are MNHNS and SASEGT. This CDR3 comprises 16 residues. V shed 0 bases and J shed 7 bases, with 13 bases lying between them. CDR3 sequence reads: CASSEAPPGGNSPLHF. The CDR3 nucleotides are TGTGCCAGCAGTGAAGCGCCCCCTGGAGGGAATTCACCCCTCCACTTT.

V and J are TRBV2 and TRBJ1-4; 9 nucleotides line up with TRBD1. V shed 6 bases and J 7 bases; nucleotides not matched to a gene: 6. The CDR3 loop spans 14 amino acids. The germline V gene encodes CDR1 SNHLY and CDR2 FYNNEI. CDR3 region: CASRNRGRFEKLFF. CDR3 bases: TGTGCCAGCAGGAACAGGGGGCGCTTTGAAAAACTGTTTTTT.

J is TRBJ2-7 and V is TRBV28; tentatively, D is TRBD1 (6 bases). Trimming shortened V by 3 bases and J by 3 bases, and 12 bases separated the two germline ends. The CDR3 has 14 residues. Germline lookup yields CDR1 MDHEN and CDR2 SYDVKM. The CDR3 protein is CASSLDRDNYEQYF. The CDR3 region has the DNA TGTGCCAGCAGTTTGGACCGGGACAACTACGAGCAGTACTTC.

This clone was counted once. The rearrangement links TRBV7-9 to TRBJ1-2; unclear D gene. CDR3 length: 15 amino acids. Trimming pared 1 base from V and 4 bases from J, leaving 13 bases between. Germline assignment: CDR1 SEHNR and CDR2 FQNEAQ (reference sequence). CDR3 residues: CASSLGSSLSYGYTF. In nucleotides, the CDR3 is TGTGCCAGCAGCTTAGGAAGTTCCTTGAGCTATGGCTACACCTTC.

The rearrangement links TRBV9 to TRBJ2-1; 12 nucleotides match TRBD2. Germline values: CDR1 SGDLS, CDR2 YYNGEE. This CDR3 contains 17 residues. V shed 0 bases, J shed 7 bases, and the junction held 8 bases outside the gene matches. This chain's CDR3 is CASSVGASGRAGNEQFF. CDR3 nucleotides: TGTGCCAGCAGCGTAGGGGCTAGCGGGAGGGCCGGGAATGAGCAGTTCTTC. Together with reference TRBV9 and TRBJ2-1, the CDR3 gives the full variable domain: DSGVTQTPKHLITATGQRVTLRCSPRSGDLSVYWYQQSLDQGLQFLIQYYNGEERAKGNILERFSAQQFPDLHSELNLSSLELGDSALYFCASSVGASGRAGNEQFFGPGTRLTVL.

The chain employs TRBV27 and TRBJ2-4; TRBD2 matches 8 bases. The CDR3 extends over 16 amino acids. Germline CDR1 reads MNHEY; CDR2 reads SMNVEV (reference sequence). V was clipped by 5 bases and J by 5 bases; unmatched bases: 11. In nucleotides, the CDR3 is TGTGCCAGCAGTACCTGGGGTAGCGGGGTGGAAAACATTCAGTACTTC. Translating gives CASSTWGSGVENIQYF.

The chain combines TRBV15 with TRBJ1-4; D remains ambiguous. Per the germline V gene, CDR1 is LNHNV and CDR2 is YYDKDF (reference sequence). This CDR3 is 15 amino acids long. V lost 3 bases and J 0 bases, leaving 8 bases between the germline ends. The CDR3 loop is CATSRSSATNEKLFF. CDR3 bases: TGTGCCACCAGCAGGTCTAGCGCAACTAATGAAAAACTGTTTTTT.

The chain joins TRBV6-5 to TRBJ2-1; weak D call: TRBD1 (5 bases). This CDR3 contains 13 residues. V gave up 5 bases and J gave up 3 bases, with 8 bases separating them. From germline, CDR1 is MNHEY and CDR2 SVGAGI. The CDR3 sequence is CASSRDSYNEQFF. The CDR3 DNA is TGTGCCAGCAGTCGAGACAGCTACAATGAGCAGTTCTTC.

This rearrangement joins TRBV19 to TRBJ2-1; the match to TRBD2 covers 10 bases. This CDR3 contains 18 residues. The germline V gene encodes CDR1 LNHDA and CDR2 SQIVND (reference sequence). V shed 0 bases and J 10 bases; nucleotides not matched to a gene: 15. Here the CDR3 reads CASSIDLRTSGGRVEQFF. In nucleotides, the CDR3 is TGTGCCAGTAGTATAGATCTACGGACTAGCGGAGGACGAGTCGAGCAGTTCTTC. The variable domain in full, completed from reference TRBV19 and TRBJ2-1, reads DGGITQSPKYLFRKEGQNVTLSCEQNLNHDAMYWYRQDPGQGLRLIYYSQIVNDFQKGDIAEGYSVSREKKESFPLTVTSAQKNPTAFYLCASSIDLRTSGGRVEQFFGPGTRLTVL.

The chain is built from TRBV5-1 and TRBJ1-2, with D unclear. The germline CDR1 and CDR2 sequences are SGHRS and YFSETQ. V was trimmed by 0 bases and J by 10 bases, leaving 7 bases between them. The CDR3 has 11 amino acids. CDR3 protein: CASSLAGDYTF. The CDR3 DNA reads as TGCGCCAGCAGCTTGGCCGGGGACTACACCTTC.

CDR3 region: CASSIAASYEQYF. In DNA form, the CDR3 reads TGTGCCAGCAGCATAGCGGCCTCCTACGAGCAGTACTTC. This chain joins TRBV6-5 and TRBJ2-7; perhaps TRBD2 as D (6 bases). Germline CDR1 MNHEY, CDR2 SVGAGI. The CDR3 covers 13 residues. The V end was cut by 6 bases, the J end by 0 bases, with 9 bases between.

The CDR3 bases are TGTGCCAGCAGTCAACTCAGGTACCGACGCTCTGGAAACACCATATATTTT. It yields the protein CASSQLRYRRSGNTIYF. The chain joins TRBV28 to TRBJ1-3; D uncertain. The V gene's germline CDR1 is MDHEN and CDR2 SYDVKM. The CDR3 loop spans 17 amino acids. V was pared by 5 bases and J by 0 bases, with 17 bases between.

CDR3 protein: CASSLASTVGLAGGPQNIQYF. The CDR3 DNA is TGCGCCAGCAGCTTGGCGTCGACCGTGGGACTAGCGGGAGGGCCCCAAAACATTCAGTACTTC. This chain joins TRBV5-1 and TRBJ2-4; TRBD2 aligns across 16 bases. The CDR3 loop spans 21 amino acids. Germline V gene sequence: CDR1 SGHRS, CDR2 YFSETQ. V was pared by 0 bases and J by 5 bases, with 14 bases of the junction left unmatched.